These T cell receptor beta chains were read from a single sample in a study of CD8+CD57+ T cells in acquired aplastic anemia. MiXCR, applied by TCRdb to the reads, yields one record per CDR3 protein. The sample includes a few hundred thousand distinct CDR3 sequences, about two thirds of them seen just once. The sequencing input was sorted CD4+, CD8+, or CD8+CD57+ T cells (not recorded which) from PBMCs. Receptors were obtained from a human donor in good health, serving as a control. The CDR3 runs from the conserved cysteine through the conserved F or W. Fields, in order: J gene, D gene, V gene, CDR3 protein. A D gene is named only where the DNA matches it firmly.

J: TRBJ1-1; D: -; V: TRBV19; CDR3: CASSKGSGTEAFF
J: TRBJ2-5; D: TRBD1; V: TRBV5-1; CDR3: CASSGGQGGTETQYF
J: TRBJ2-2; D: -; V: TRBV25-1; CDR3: CASSIRGNTGELFF
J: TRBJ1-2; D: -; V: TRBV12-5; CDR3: CASSVSTAILYGYTF
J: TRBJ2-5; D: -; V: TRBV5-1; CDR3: CASSSLGENTTQYF
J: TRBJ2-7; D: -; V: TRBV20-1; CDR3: CSASSQYGTYEQYF
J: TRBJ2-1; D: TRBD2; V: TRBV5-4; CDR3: CASSLTSDEQFF
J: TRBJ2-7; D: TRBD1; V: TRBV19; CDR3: CASRRLGQALGSYEQYF
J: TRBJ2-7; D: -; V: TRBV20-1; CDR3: CSASPFYEQYF
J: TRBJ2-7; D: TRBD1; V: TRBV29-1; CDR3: CSVWTGGGGYEQYF
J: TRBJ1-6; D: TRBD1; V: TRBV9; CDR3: CASSSSRDRGDNSPLHF
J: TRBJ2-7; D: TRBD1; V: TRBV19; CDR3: CASQASGTGGYEQYF
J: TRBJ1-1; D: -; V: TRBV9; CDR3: CASSAHGPYEAFF
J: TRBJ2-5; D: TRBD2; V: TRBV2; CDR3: CASIPDGRLAGTQYF
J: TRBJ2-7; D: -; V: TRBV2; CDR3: CASSRQGRITGEQFF
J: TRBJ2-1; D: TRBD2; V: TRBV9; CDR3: CASSQGVTGGQYNGQFF
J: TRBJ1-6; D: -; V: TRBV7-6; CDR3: CASKAFRAGARAQF
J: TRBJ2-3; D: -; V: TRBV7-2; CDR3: CASSQETRYTDTQYF
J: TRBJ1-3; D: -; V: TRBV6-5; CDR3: CATGVGWGSGNTIYF
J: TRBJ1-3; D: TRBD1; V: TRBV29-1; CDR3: CSGSDRAANTIYF
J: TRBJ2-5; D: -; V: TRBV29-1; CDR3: CSVDRVYGETQYF
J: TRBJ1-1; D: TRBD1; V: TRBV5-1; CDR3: CASSLALGQGTEAFF
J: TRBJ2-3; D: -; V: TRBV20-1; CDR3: CSARKDGRASTQYF
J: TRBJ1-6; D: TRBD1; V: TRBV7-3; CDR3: CTSTQGDRGEPLHF
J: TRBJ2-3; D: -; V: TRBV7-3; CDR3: CASILEDNRNTEQQYF
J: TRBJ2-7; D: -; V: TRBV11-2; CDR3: CASSEWSLRSYEQYF
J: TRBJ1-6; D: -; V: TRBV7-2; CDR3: CASSLEEASYNEQF
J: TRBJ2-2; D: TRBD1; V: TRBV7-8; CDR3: CASSSLGGTEAFFFF
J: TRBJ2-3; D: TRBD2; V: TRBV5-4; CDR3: CASSVGTSGGLDTQYF
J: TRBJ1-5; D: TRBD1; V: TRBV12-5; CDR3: CASGLGGQADQPQHF
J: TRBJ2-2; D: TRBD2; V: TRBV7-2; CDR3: CASSGTGTGAITGELFF
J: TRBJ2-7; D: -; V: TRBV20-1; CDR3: CSARAGLSYEQYF
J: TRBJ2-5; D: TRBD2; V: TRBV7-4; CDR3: CASSLGLAGGQENQYF